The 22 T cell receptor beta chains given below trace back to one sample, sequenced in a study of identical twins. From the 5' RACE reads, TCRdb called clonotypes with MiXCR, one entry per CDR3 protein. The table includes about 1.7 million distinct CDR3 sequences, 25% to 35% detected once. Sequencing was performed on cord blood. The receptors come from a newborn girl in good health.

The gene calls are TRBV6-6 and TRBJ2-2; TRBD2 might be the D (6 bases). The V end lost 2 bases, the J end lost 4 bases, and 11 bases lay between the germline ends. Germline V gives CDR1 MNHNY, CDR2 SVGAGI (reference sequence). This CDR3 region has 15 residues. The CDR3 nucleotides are TGTGCCAGCAGTTACAGTGGGAGGAGCACCGGGGAGCTGTTTTTT. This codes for CASSYSGRSTGELFF.

Written as DNA, the CDR3 is TGCGCCAGCAGCTCAGGACAGGCAGCTGAAGCTTTCTTT. Its protein product is CASSSGQAAEAFF. This chain joins TRBV5-1 and TRBJ1-1, with 7 bases lining up with TRBD1. Germline lookup yields CDR1 SGHRS and CDR2 YFSETQ. Trimming at V came to 3 bases and at J to 6 bases, leaving 5 bases not matched to a gene. The CDR3 runs 13 residues.

The DNA of the CDR3 is TGTGCCAGCAGCAAGGAGGGGGAGGCCACCTACAATGAGCAGTTCTTC. Amino acids: CASSKEGEATYNEQFF. The chain joins TRBV21-1 to TRBJ2-1; TRBD2 is the table's D call and was not checked against the DNA. TRBV21-1 counts as a pseudogene. The CDR3 is made up of 16 amino acids.

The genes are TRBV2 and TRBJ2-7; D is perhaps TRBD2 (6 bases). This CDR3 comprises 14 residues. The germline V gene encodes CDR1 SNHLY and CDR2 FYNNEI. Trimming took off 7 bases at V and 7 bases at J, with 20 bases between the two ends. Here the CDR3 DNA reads TGTGCCAGCACCCAGCGGGTAAGGTACAATGAGCAGTACTTC. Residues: CASTQRVRYNEQYF.

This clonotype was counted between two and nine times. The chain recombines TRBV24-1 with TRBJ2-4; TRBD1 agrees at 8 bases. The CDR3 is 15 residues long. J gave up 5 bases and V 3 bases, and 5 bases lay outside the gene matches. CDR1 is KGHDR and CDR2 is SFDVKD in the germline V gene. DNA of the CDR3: TGTGCCACCAGTGATCCCGGGACAGGACAAAACATTCAGTACTTC. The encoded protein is CATSDPGTGQNIQYF.

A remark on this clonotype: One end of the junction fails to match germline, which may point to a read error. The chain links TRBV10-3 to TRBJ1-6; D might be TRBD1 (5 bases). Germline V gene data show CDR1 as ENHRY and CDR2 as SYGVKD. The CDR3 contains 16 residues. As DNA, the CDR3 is TGTGCCATCAGTGATACCTCGGGACGCTATAATTCACCCCCCCACTTT. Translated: CAISDTSGRYNSPPHF.

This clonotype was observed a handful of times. The CDR3: CASRKGGGTEAFF. The CDR3 region has the DNA TGTGCCAGCAGGAAAGGGGGCGGCACTGAAGCTTTCTTC. The V call is TRBV21-1, the J call TRBJ1-1; TRBD1 is the table's D call and was not checked against the DNA. TRBV21-1 is listed as a pseudogene. The CDR3 is 13 residues long.

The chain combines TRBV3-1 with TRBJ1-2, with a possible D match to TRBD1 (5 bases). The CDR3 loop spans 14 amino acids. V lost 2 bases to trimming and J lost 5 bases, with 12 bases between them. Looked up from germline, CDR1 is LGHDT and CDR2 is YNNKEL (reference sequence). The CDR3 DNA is TGTGCCAGCAGCCAAATGGAAGGGGCTTATGGCTACACCTTC. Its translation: CASSQMEGAYGYTF. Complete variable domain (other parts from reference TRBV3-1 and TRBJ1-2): DTAVSQTPKYLVTQMGNDKSIKCEQNLGHDTMYWYKQDSKKFLKIMFSYNNKELIINETVPNRFSPKSPDKAHLNLHINSLELGDSAVYFCASSQMEGAYGYTFGSGTRLTVV.

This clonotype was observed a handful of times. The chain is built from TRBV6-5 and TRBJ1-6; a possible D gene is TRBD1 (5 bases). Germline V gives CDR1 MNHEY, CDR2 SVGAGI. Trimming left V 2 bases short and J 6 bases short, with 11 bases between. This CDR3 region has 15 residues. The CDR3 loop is CASSYGGVINSPLHF. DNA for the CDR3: TGTGCCAGCAGTTACGGGGGGGTAATTAATTCACCCCTCCACTTT.

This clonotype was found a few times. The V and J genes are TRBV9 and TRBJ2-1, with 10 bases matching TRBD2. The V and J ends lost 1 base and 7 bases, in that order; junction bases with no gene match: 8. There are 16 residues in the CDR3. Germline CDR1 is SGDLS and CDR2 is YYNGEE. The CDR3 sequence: CASSVNPLAGENEQFF. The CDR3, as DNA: TGTGCCAGCAGCGTAAATCCCCTAGCGGGAGAAAATGAGCAGTTCTTC.

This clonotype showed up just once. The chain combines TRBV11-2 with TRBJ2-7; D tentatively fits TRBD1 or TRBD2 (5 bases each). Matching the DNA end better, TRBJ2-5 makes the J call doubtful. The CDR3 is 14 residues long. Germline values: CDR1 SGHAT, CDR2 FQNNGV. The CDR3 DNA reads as TGTGCCAGCAGCATTCCTCGGGGCGCAGAGACCCAGTACTTC. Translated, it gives CASSIPRGAETQYF.

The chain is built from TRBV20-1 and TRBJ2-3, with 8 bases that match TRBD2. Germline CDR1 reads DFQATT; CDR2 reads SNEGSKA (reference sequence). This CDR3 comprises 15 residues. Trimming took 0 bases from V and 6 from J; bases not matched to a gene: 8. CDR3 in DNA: TGCAGTGCTAGAGATTTAACTAGCGGACAGGATACGCAGTATTTT. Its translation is CSARDLTSGQDTQYF.

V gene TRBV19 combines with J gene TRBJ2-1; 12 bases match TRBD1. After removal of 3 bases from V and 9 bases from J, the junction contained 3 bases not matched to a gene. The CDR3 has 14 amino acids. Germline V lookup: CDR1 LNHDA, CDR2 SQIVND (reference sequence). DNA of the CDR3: TGTGCCAGTAGTATGGGACAGGGGGCAGGTGAGCAGTTCTTC. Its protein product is CASSMGQGAGEQFF.

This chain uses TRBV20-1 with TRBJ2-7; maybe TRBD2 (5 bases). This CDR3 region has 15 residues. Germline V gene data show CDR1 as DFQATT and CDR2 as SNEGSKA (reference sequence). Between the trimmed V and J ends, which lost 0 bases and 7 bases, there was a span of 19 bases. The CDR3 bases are TGCAGTGCTAGAGATGGGAGCGGATCCTACAATGAGCAGTACTTC. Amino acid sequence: CSARDGSGSYNEQYF.

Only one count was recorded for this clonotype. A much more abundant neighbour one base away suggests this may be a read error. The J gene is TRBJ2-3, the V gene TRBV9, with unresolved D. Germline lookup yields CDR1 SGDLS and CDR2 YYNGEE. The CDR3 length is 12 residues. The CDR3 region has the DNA TGTGCCAGCAACGTACTCACAGATACGCAGTATTTT. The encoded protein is CASNVLTDTQYF.

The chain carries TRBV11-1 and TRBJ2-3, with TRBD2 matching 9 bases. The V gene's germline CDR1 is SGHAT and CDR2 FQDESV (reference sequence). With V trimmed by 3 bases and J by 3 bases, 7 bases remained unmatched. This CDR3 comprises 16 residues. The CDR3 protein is CASSFEAGGPTDTQYF. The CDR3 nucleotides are TGTGCCAGCAGCTTTGAGGCGGGAGGGCCAACAGATACGCAGTATTTT.

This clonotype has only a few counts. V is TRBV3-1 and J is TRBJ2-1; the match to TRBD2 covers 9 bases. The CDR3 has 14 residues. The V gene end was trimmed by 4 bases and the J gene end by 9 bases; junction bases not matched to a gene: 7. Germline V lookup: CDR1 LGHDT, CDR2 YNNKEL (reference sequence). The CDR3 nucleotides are TGTGCCAGCAGCCTCGGACTAGCGAGCGCTGAGCAGTTCTTC. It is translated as CASSLGLASAEQFF.

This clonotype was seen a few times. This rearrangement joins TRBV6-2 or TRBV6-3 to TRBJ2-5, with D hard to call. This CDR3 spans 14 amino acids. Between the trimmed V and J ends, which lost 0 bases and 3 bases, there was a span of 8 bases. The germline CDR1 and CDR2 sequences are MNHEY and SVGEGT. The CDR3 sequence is CASSYSRPKETQYF. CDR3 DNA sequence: TGTGCCAGCAGTTACTCGAGACCCAAAGAGACCCAGTACTTC.

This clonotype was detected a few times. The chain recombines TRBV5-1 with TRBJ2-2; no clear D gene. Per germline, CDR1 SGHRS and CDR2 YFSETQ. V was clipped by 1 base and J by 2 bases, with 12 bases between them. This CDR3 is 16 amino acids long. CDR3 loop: CASSLTIARNTGELFF. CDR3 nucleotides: TGCGCCAGCAGCTTGACCATAGCCCGAAACACCGGGGAGCTGTTTTTT.

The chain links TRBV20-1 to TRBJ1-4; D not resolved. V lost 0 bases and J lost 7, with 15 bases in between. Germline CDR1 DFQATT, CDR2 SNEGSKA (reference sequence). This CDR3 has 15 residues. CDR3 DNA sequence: TGCAGTGCTAGAGATGGCGACCTAGGAATTGAAAAACTGTTTTTT. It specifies CSARDGDLGIEKLFF.

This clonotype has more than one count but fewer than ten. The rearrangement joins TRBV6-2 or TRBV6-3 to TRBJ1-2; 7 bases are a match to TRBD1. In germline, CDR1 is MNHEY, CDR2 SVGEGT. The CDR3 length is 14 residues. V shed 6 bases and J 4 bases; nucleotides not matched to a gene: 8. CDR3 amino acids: CASRRDSSSYGYTF. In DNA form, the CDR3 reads TGTGCCAGCAGAAGGGACAGTTCTTCCTATGGCTACACCTTC.

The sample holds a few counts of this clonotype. CDR3 bases: TGTGCCAGCAGCTTAAGGGAACTGACAGGGATCGAAGAAAAACTGTTTTTT. This gives the protein CASSLRELTGIEEKLFF. This chain joins TRBV13 and TRBJ1-4; 7 bases line up with TRBD1. The germline gives CDR1 PRHDT, CDR2 FYEKMQ (reference sequence). CDR3 length: 17 amino acids. The V gene end was trimmed by 2 bases and the J gene end by 8 bases; junction bases not matched to a gene: 14. Using reference TRBV13 and TRBJ1-4 for the parts outside the CDR3, the full variable domain is AAGVIQSPRHLIKEKRETATLKCYPIPRHDTVYWYQQGPGQDPQFLISFYEKMQSDKGSIPDRFSAQQFSDYHSELNMSSLELGDSALYFCASSLRELTGIEEKLFFGSGTQLSVL.